This entry lists 7 T cell receptor beta chains sequenced from one sample in a study of CD8 T cells in Susac syndrome. An amount of RNA that ranged from roughly 0.45 to 1 ug was reverse transcribed with random hexamers. TCRdb used MiXCR to reprocess the immunoSEQ multiplex PCR reads, holding one entry per CDR3 protein. The repertoire includes about 430,000 distinct CDR3 sequences, around 85% of them detected once, and approximately 0.12% sits in the top ten. Material: CD8+ T cells from PBMCs. All receptors come from a human donor with multiple sclerosis.

The chain links TRBV3-1 to TRBJ2-7; D ambiguous. Germline loops: CDR1 LGHDT, CDR2 YNNKEL (reference sequence). The CDR3 loop spans 13 amino acids. The V end lost 0 bases, the J end lost 2 bases, and 5 bases lay between the germline ends. CDR3 DNA sequence: TGTGCCAGCAGCCAAGATTTCGCCTACGAGCAGTACTTC. It encodes CASSQDFAYEQYF.

The rearrangement joins TRBV5-1 to TRBJ1-1; the D is unclear. The germline CDR1 and CDR2 sequences are SGHRS and YFSETQ. V was cut by 2 bases and J by 0 bases, with 8 bases left in between. The CDR3 has 14 amino acids. CDR3 nucleotide sequence: TGCGCCAGCAGCTTAGACACGATGAACACTGAAGCTTTCTTT. The encoded protein is CASSLDTMNTEAFF.

This chain links TRBV9 with TRBJ1-5, with D hard to call. There are 14 residues in the CDR3. Trimming pared 2 bases from V and 6 bases from J, leaving 12 bases between. Germline lookup yields CDR1 SGDLS and CDR2 YYNGEE. DNA of the CDR3: TGTGCCAGCAGCGTCGGACTGGTGGCTCAGCCCCAGCATTTT. Translation: CASSVGLVAQPQHF.

The chain couples TRBV6-1 to TRBJ2-7; 9 bases map to TRBD1. Trimming took 3 bases from V and 6 from J; bases not matched to a gene: 9. The CDR3 has 15 amino acids. The germline CDR1 and CDR2 sequences are MNHNS and SASEGT. CDR3 sequence reads: CASSDLPGQGSEQYF. The CDR3 region has the DNA TGTGCCAGCAGTGACTTACCGGGACAGGGTTCCGAGCAGTACTTC.

A few counts support this clonotype. The chain combines TRBV29-1 with TRBJ2-2; maybe TRBD1 (5 bases). CDR1 is SQVTM, CDR2 ANQGSEA, per germline. The CDR3 contains 11 residues. Trimming removed 4 bases at V and 7 bases at J, with 7 bases between. The DNA of the CDR3 is TGCAGCGTTGTAGGGGACGGGGAGCTGTTTTTT. Residues: CSVVGDGELFF.

This chain joins TRBV3-1 and TRBJ2-5; TRBD2 matches 14 bases. The ends lost 2 bases at V and 3 bases at J; junction bases unmatched: 2. The CDR3 length is 16 residues. Germline assignment: CDR1 LGHDT and CDR2 YNNKEL (reference sequence). The CDR3 loop is CASSQTGLAGEETQYF. CDR3 nucleotides: TGTGCCAGCAGCCAAACGGGACTAGCGGGGGAAGAGACCCAGTACTTC.

This chain connects TRBV6-5 to TRBJ2-3; TRBD1 aligns across 7 bases. CDR1 is MNHEY, CDR2 SVGAGI, per germline. The J segment lost 4 bases and the V segment lost 2 bases, leaving 12 bases of the junction unmatched. The CDR3 consists of 17 residues. CDR3 DNA sequence: TGTGCCAGCAGTTACGTGGTGAGACAGGGTATACCAGATACGCAGTATTTT. This codes for CASSYVVRQGIPDTQYF.